These 4 T cell receptor beta chains share one sample of origin, sequenced in a study of Ad26.COV2.S vaccination and SARS-CoV-2 variants. Clones were read by immunoSEQ multiplex PCR, and TCRdb kept only the in-frame ones, dropping some. The table includes approximately 250,000 clones, about 83% detected once. Noted treatment: 15 to 20 received Ad26.COV2.S at low or high dose, single or two shots; roughly 5 received placebo; per-sample allocation not given. Vaccine and placebo recipients were sampled on day 63 after the first injection. This specimen consisted of peripheral blood, obtained in a trial of Ad26.COV2.S vaccine versus placebo. The receptors originated from a person aged 18 to 65 who received the Ad26.COV2.S COVID-19 vaccine or a placebo.

The genes are TRBV11-2 and TRBJ1-1; 8 positions agree with TRBD1. The CDR3 has 16 amino acids. Germline V gene data show CDR1 as SGHAT and CDR2 as FQNNGV. The V and J ends lost 0 bases and 5 bases, in that order; junction bases with no gene match: 8. The CDR3 DNA follows: TGTGCCAGCAGCTTAGAGGCAGGGGGCGCGGGAACTGAAGCTTTCTTT. Amino acid sequence: CASSLEAGGAGTEAFF.

Only one count was recorded for this clone. This chain uses TRBV6-2 or TRBV6-3 with TRBJ1-5, with TRBD1 matching 7 bases. The J segment lost 0 bases and the V segment lost 0 bases, leaving 2 bases of the junction unmatched. Germline values: CDR1 MNHEY, CDR2 SVGEGT. This CDR3 has 16 residues. CDR3 protein: CASSYSKGASNQPQHF. Here the CDR3 DNA reads TGTGCCAGCAGTTACTCGAAGGGGGCTAGCAATCAGCCCCAGCATTTT.

The chain is built from TRBV9 and TRBJ1-5; 7 bases fit TRBD1. From germline, CDR1 is SGDLS and CDR2 YYNGEE. The V segment lost 3 bases and the J segment 5 bases; nucleotides outside the gene matches: 5. This CDR3 has 14 amino acids. The CDR3 DNA reads TGTGCCAGCAGCGGCCGGGACAGCTATCAGCCCCAGCATTTT. Encoded protein: CASSGRDSYQPQHF.

The chain couples TRBV7-9 to TRBJ1-5, with TRBD1 as a possible D gene (5 bases). Looked up from germline, CDR1 is SEHNR and CDR2 is FQNEAQ (reference sequence). V was pared by 2 bases and J by 1 base, with 15 bases between. This CDR3 spans 17 amino acids. The CDR3 is CASSLPGFQGSNQPQHF. Here the CDR3 DNA reads TGTGCCAGCAGCTTACCGGGCTTCCAGGGAAGCAATCAGCCCCAGCATTTT.